Listed below are T cell receptor beta chains from one sample, sequenced in a study of vaccination and CD4 T cells after COVID-19. MiXCR was run by TCRdb on the PCR reads, yielding one entry per CDR3 protein. The table includes some 25,000 distinct CDR3 sequences, 28% detected once. Their recognized antigens are unknown. Sample: CD4+ T cells from blood, cultured in vitro, taken about 7 months after SARS-CoV-2 vaccination. The origin of the receptors is a human donor who had recovered from COVID-19. Each CDR3 is given with its conserved first and last residue. Each record gives: D gene, V gene, J gene, clone size, CDR3 DNA, CDR3 protein. D genes are given only for firm matches. Clone size is shown for a subset of rows, as once, few, many or a class of expanded clone.

>.|TRBV24-1|TRBJ2-3|.
TGTGCCACCAGTGATTTTACAGGGCCCACAGATACGCAGTATTTT
CATSDFTGPTDTQYF
>.|TRBV7-6|TRBJ2-5|.
TGTGCCAGCAGCTTGGTCAGGGGTAACGGGGGAGAGACCCAGTACTTC
CASSLVRGNGGETQYF
>TRBD1|TRBV12-3/TRBV12-4|TRBJ2-7|once
TGTGCCAGCAGACAAACCGGGACAGGGGGTCGGGAGCAGTACTTC
CASRQTGTGGREQYF
>TRBD1|TRBV7-6|TRBJ1-2|.
TGTGCCAGCAGCTTAGCCTCGGGACAGGGGGATGGCTACACCTTC
CASSLASGQGDGYTF
>.|TRBV6-1|TRBJ1-5|few
TGTGCCAGCAGTGATGTACAGGCCAATCAGCCCCAGCATTTT
CASSDVQANQPQHF
>.|TRBV29-1|TRBJ1-5|once
TGCAGCGTTGGGACCTTGAATCAGCCCCAGCATTTT
CSVGTLNQPQHF
>TRBD2|TRBV12-3/TRBV12-4|TRBJ2-7|.
TGTGCCAGCAGTCCCAATAGCGGGAGTCCCTACGAGCAGTACTTC
CASSPNSGSPYEQYF
>.|TRBV28|TRBJ2-2|.
TGTGCCACCAAGGGGATTACGAACACCGGGGAGCTGTTTTTT
CATKGITNTGELFF
>TRBD1|TRBV18|TRBJ2-7|.
TGTGCCAGCTCACCAGGACAGGGGGGACGCTACGAGCAGTACTTC
CASSPGQGGRYEQYF
>.|TRBV6-5|TRBJ2-1|few
TGTGCCAGCAGTTACGGGACAGGGAGCCGCGGGAGGGGTTCCGGGCAGTTCTTC
CASSYGTGSRGRGSGQFF
>TRBD1|TRBV11-3|TRBJ2-2|.
TGTGCCAGCAGCTCACACAGGGGCGGGGAGCTGTTTTTT
CASSSHRGGELFF
>.|TRBV19|TRBJ1-2|.
TGTGCCAGTAGTATAAGAAGGAGCCCTTATGGCTACACCTTC
CASSIRRSPYGYTF
>.|TRBV10-3|TRBJ2-1|.
TGTGCCATCAGTGATTGGGCCTCCTACAATGAGCAGTTCTTC
CAISDWASYNEQFF
>TRBD2|TRBV15|TRBJ2-2|.
TGTGCCACCAGCAGAGATCTAGCTAGCGGGAGAGGTACCGGGGAGCTGTTTTTT
CATSRDLASGRGTGELFF
>.|TRBV7-8|TRBJ1-5|once
TGTGCCAGCAGCTTAGCAGGGGAAATTGGTCGGCCCCAGCATTTT
CASSLAGEIGRPQHF
>TRBD1|TRBV2|TRBJ1-2|once
TGTGCCAGCAGTGAAGAGGGGGCTATGGCGGCTGGGGGCTACACCTTC
CASSEEGAMAAGGYTF
>.|TRBV10-3|TRBJ2-7|few
TGTGCCATCAGTGGGAGGACGGCAGCCTACGAGCAGTACTTC
CAISGRTAAYEQYF
>.|TRBV2|TRBJ1-2|few
TGTGCCAGCAGATTACCTACTCCCTATGGCTACACCTTC
CASRLPTPYGYTF
>.|TRBV7-2|TRBJ1-6|medium-sized
TGTGCCAGCAGCTTAGGGCAGGCAGATAATTCACCCCTCCACTTT
CASSLGQADNSPLHF
>TRBD1|TRBV6-1|TRBJ1-5|medium-sized
TGTGCCAGCAGTCGAGACAGGGAGGACCAGCCCCAGCATTTT
CASSRDREDQPQHF
>.|TRBV6-1|TRBJ1-2|.
TGTGCCAGCAGTCGGACAGCCGACCACATTCAGCATGGCTACACCTTC
CASSRTADHIQHGYTF
>.|TRBV7-2|TRBJ2-7|few
TGTGCCAGCAGCCCAGGGGACACGAGCTCCTACGAGCAGTACTTC
CASSPGDTSSYEQYF
>TRBD2|TRBV6-1|TRBJ2-3|.
TGTGCCAGCAGTAAAGCGGGAGGGAGGGGAGATACGCAGTATTTT
CASSKAGGRGDTQYF
>TRBD2|TRBV28|TRBJ2-5|.
TGTGCCACCATCACCAGACTAGCGGGAGGAATTAGAGAGACCCAGTACTTC
CATITRLAGGIRETQYF
>.|TRBV19|TRBJ2-1|.
TGTGCCAGTAGACTGCAGGGATCGGGCAATGAGCAGTTCTTC
CASRLQGSGNEQFF
>.|TRBV7-3|TRBJ1-1|few
TGTGCCAGCAGCTTAGGAGGGGGGAACACTGAAGCTTTCTTT
CASSLGGGNTEAFF
>TRBD1|TRBV28|TRBJ2-7|.
TGTGCCAGCAGTTTGAGGCAGGGGGCAATCTACTTC
CASSLRQGAIYF
>.|TRBV10-1|TRBJ2-7|few
TGCGCCAGGTTCTTCGGACTACCTTTC
CARFFGLPF
>.|TRBV7-3|TRBJ2-2|.
TGTGCCAGCAGCTACGAACATCGAGCGGTCGGGGAGCTGTTTTTT
CASSYEHRAVGELFF
>TRBD1|TRBV4-2|TRBJ1-6|.
TGTGCCAGCAGCCGAACCGGGACAGATAATTCACCCCTCCACTTT
CASSRTGTDNSPLHF
>.|TRBV6-1|TRBJ1-2|few
TGTGCCAGCAGCACGCCGGGGACCTATGGCTACACCTTC
CASSTPGTYGYTF
>.|TRBV6-2/TRBV6-3|TRBJ1-5|few
TGTGCCAGCAGTGACAATAGACCGGACGTGTGGCCCCAGCATTTT
CASSDNRPDVWPQHF
>.|TRBV7-9|TRBJ2-3|.
TGTGCCAGCAGCTTAGCGTCCTCAGATACGCAGTATTTT
CASSLASSDTQYF
>.|TRBV28|TRBJ2-7|few
TGTGCCAGCAGCTACGGACTGGGAGAGGAGCAGTACTTC
CASSYGLGEEQYF
>.|TRBV20-1|TRBJ2-3|few
TGCAGTGCTAGCGGGAAAACCACAGATACGCAGTATTTT
CSASGKTTDTQYF
>.|TRBV27|TRBJ1-6|.
TGTGCCAGCAGTTTAGAGAGGGGCAGGGCTTCACCCCTCCACTTT
CASSLERGRASPLHF
>.|TRBV19|TRBJ2-1|.
TGTGCCAGTAGTACCTCACAAGCCAATGAGCAGTTCTTC
CASSTSQANEQFF
>.|TRBV20-1|TRBJ2-7|.
TGCAGTGCTAGGGGGGGCCAAACTATCTACGAGCAGTACTTC
CSARGGQTIYEQYF
>.|TRBV21-1|TRBJ1-2|few
TGTGCCAGCGTTCAGGCGAAGTGGGACTATGGCTACACCTTC
CASVQAKWDYGYTF
>TRBD1|TRBV18|TRBJ1-2|.
TGTGCCAGCTCACGTGAGGGGACAGGGGGCTACGGCTACACCTTC
CASSREGTGGYGYTF
>.|TRBV28|TRBJ2-7|.
TGTGCCAGCAAGTTGCGGACTCAGCTATCGCGGGAGCAGTACTTC
CASKLRTQLSREQYF
>.|TRBV20-1|TRBJ2-5|few
TGCAGTGCCGAGGGCTCAGTAAGCGCGGCCCAGTACTTC
CSAEGSVSAAQYF
>.|TRBV28|TRBJ2-3|few
TGTGCCAGCAGCTTGGCGGGGGCAGGCACAGATACGCAGTATTTT
CASSLAGAGTDTQYF